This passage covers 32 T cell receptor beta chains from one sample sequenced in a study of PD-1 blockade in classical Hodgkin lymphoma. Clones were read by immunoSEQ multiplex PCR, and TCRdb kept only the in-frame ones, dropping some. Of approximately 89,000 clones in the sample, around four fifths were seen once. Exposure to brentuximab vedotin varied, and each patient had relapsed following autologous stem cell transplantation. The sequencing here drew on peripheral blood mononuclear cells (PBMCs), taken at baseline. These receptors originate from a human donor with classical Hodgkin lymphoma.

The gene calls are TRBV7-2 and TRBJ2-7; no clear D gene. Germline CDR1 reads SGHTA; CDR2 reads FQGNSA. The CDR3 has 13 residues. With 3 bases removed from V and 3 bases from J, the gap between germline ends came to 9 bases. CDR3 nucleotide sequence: TGTGCCAGCAGCTTCTGGGGAAGCTACGAGCAGTACTTC. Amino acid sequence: CASSFWGSYEQYF.

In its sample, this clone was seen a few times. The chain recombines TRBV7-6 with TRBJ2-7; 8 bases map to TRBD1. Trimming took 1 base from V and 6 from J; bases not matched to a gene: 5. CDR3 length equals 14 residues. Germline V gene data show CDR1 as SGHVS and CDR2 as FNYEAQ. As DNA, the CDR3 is TGTGCCAGCAGCTTAGGGACAGGGTTTCTCGAGCAGTACTTC. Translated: CASSLGTGFLEQYF.

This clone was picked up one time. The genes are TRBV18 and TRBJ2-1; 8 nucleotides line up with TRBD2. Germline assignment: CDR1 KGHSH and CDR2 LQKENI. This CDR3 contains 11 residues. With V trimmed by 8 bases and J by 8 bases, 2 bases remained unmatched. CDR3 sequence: CASGTSYEQFF. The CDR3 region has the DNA TGTGCCAGCGGGACTAGTTATGAGCAGTTCTTC.

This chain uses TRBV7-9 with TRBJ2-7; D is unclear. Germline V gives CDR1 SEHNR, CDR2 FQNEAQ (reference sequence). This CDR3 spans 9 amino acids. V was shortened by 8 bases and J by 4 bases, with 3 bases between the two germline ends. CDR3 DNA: TGTGCCAGCGGATACGAGCAGTACTTC. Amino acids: CASGYEQYF.

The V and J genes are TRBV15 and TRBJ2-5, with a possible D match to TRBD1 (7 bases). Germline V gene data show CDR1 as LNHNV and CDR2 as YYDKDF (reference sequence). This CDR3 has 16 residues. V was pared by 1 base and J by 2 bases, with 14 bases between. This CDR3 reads CATSRVGAGGQETQYF. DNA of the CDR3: TGTGCCACCAGCAGAGTTGGGGCAGGGGGGCAAGAGACCCAGTACTTC.

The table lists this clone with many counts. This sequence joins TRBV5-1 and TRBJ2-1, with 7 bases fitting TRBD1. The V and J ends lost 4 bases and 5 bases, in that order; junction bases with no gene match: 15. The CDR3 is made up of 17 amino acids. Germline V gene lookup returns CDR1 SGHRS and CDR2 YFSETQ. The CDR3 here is CASSPEGQPELNNEQFF. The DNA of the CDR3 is TGCGCCAGCAGCCCCGAGGGACAGCCAGAATTAAACAATGAGCAGTTCTTC.

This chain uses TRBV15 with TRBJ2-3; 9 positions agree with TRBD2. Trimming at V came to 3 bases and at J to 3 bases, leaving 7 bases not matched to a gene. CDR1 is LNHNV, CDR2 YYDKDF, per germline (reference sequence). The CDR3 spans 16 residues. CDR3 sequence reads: CATSRGLAGMTDTQYF. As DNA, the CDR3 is TGTGCCACCAGCAGGGGACTAGCCGGTATGACAGATACGCAGTATTTT.

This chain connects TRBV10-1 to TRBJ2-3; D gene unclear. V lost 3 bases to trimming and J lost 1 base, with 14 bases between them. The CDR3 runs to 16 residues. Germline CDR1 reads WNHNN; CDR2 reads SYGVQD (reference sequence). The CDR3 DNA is TGCGCCAGCAGTGATTCCAAGCGATCGGGCACAGATACGCAGTATTTT. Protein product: CASSDSKRSGTDTQYF.

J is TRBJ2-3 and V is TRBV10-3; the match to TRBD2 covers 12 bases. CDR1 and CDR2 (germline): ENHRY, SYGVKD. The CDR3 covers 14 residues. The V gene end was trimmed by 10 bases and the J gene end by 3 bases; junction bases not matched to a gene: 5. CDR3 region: CATQTSGRTDTQYF. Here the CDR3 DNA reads TGTGCCACCCAGACTAGCGGGAGAACAGATACGCAGTATTTT.

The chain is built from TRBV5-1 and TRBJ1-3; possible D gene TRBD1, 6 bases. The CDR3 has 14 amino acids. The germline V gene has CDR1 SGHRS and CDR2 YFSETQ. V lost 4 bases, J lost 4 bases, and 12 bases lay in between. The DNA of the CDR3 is TGCGCCAGCAGCCCGCTCGGACAGGGAAACACCATATATTTT. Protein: CASSPLGQGNTIYF.

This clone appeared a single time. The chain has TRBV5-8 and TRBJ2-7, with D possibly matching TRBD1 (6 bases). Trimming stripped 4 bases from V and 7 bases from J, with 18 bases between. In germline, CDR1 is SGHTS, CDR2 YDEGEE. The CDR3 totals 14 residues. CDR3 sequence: CASSPLDRPREQYF. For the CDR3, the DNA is TGTGCCAGCAGCCCACTAGACAGGCCCCGGGAGCAGTACTTC.

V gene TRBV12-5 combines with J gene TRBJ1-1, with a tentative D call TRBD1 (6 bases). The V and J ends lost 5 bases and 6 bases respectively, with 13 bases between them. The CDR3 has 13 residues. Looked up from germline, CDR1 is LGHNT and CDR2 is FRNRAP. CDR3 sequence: CASGPRTDPEAFF. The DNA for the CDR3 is TGTGCTAGTGGTCCGAGGACAGACCCTGAAGCTTTCTTT.

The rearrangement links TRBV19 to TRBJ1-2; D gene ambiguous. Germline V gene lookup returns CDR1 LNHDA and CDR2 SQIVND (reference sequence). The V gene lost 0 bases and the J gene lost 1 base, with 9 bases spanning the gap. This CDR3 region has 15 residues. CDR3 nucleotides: TGTGCCAGTAGTATAGATCCTGGTGTTAACTATGGCTACACCTTC. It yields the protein CASSIDPGVNYGYTF.

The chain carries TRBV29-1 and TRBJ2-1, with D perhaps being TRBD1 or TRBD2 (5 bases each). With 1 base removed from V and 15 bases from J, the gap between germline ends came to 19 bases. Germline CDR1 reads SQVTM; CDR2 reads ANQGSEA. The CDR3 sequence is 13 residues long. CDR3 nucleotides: TGCAGCGTTGAAGGGGCCGGGGCCGCTTTGAGGTTCTTC. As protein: CSVEGAGAALRFF.

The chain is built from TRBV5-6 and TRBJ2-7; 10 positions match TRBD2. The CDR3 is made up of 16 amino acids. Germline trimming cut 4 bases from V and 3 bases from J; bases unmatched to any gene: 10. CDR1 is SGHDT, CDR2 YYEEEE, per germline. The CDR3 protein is CASSLPSGRAVYEQYF. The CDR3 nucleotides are TGTGCCAGCAGCCTACCGAGCGGGAGGGCCGTCTACGAGCAGTACTTC.

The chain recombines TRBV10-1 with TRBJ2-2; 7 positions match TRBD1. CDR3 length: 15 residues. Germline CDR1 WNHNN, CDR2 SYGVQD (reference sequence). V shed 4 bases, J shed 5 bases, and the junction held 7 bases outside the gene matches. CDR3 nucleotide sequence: TGCGCCAGCAGTGGGACAGGCATTCGGACCGGGGAGCTGTTTTTT. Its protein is CASSGTGIRTGELFF.

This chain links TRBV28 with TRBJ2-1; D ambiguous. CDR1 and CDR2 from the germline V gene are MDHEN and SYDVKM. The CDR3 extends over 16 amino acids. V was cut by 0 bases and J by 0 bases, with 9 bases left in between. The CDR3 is CASSLWASRSYNEQFF. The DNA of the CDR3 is TGTGCCAGCAGTTTATGGGCGAGTCGCTCCTACAATGAGCAGTTCTTC. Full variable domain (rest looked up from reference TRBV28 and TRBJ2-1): DVKVTQSSRYLVKRTGEKVFLECVQDMDHENMFWYRQDPGLGLRLIYFSYDVKMKEKGDIPEGYSVSREKKERFSLILESASTNQTSMYLCASSLWASRSYNEQFFGPGTRLTVL.

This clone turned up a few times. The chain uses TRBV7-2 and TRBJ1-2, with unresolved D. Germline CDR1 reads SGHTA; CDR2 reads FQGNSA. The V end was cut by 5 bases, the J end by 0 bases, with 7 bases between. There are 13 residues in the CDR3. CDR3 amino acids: CASSQDPNYGYTF. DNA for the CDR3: TGTGCCAGCAGCCAGGACCCTAACTATGGCTACACCTTC. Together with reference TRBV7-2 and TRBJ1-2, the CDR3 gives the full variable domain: GAGVSQSPSNKVTEKGKDVELRCDPISGHTALYWYRQSLGQGLEFLIYFQGNSAPDKSGLPSDRFSAERTGGSVSTLTIQRTQQEDSAVYLCASSQDPNYGYTFGSGTRLTVV.

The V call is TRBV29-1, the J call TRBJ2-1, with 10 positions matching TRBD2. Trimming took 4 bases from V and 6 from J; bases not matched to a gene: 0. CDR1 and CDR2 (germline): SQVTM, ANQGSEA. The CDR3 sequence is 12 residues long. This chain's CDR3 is CSVVAGGNEQFF. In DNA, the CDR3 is TGCAGCGTTGTAGCGGGAGGCAATGAGCAGTTCTTC.

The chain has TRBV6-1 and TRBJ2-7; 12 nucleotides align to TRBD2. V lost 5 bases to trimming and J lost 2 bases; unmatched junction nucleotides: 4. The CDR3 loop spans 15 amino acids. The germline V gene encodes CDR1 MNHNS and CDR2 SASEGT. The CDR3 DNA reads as TGTGCCAGCAGTTCCCTAGCGGGAGGGGCCTACGAGCAGTACTTC. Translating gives CASSSLAGGAYEQYF.

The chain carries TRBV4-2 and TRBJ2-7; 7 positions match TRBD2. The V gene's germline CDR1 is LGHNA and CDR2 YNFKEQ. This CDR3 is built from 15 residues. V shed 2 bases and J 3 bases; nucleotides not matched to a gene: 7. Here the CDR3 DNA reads TGTGCCAGCAGCCAACCGGCGGGAGATCGCTACGAGCAGTACTTC. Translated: CASSQPAGDRYEQYF.

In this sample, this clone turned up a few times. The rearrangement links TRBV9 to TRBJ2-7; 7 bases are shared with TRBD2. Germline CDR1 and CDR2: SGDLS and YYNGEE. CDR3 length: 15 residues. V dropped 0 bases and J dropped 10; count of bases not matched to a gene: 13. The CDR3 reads CASSVAATSPIFQYF. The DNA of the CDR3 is TGTGCCAGCAGCGTAGCTGCGACTAGCCCTATCTTTCAGTACTTC.

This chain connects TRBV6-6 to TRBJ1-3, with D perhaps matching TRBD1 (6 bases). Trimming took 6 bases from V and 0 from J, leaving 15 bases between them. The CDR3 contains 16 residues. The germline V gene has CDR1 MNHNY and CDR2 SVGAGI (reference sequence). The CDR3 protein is CASSQVGTPSGNTIYF. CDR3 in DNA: TGTGCCAGCAGCCAGGTCGGGACACCCTCTGGAAACACCATATATTTT.

The DNA for the CDR3 is TGTGCCTGGAGTCCACCTACAGGGGGTAGCACCGGGGAGCTGTTTTTT. This sequence encodes CAWSPPTGGSTGELFF. V and J are TRBV30 and TRBJ2-2, with 8 bases matching TRBD1. Per the germline V gene, CDR1 is GTSNPN and CDR2 is SVGIG (reference sequence). With V trimmed by 2 bases and J by 4 bases, 9 bases remained unmatched. The CDR3 spans 16 residues.

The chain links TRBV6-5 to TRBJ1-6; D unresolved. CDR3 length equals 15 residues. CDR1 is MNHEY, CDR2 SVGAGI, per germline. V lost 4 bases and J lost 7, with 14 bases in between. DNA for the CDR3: TGTGCCAGCAGTTCCCGGACGGCCGCAAATTCACCCCTCCACTTT. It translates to CASSSRTAANSPLHF.

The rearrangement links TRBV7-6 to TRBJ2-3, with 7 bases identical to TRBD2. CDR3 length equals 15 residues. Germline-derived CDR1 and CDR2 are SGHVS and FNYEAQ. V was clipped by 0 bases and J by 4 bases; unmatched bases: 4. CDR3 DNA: TGTGCCAGCAGCTTAGCAGGGACTACGGCAGATACGCAGTATTTT. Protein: CASSLAGTTADTQYF.

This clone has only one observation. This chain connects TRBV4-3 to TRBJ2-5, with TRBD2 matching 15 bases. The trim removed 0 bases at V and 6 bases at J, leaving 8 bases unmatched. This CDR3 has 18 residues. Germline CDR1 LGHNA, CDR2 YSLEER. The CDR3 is CASSQDGGTSGRLKTQYF. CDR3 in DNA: TGCGCCAGCAGCCAAGATGGGGGGACTAGCGGGAGGTTAAAGACCCAGTACTTC.

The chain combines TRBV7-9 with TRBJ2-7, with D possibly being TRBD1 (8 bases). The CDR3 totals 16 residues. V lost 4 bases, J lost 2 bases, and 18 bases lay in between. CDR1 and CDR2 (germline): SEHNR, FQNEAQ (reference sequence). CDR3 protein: CASSWADRGGPYEQYF. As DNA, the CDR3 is TGTGCCAGCAGCTGGGCCGACAGGGGAGGGCCCTACGAGCAGTACTTC.

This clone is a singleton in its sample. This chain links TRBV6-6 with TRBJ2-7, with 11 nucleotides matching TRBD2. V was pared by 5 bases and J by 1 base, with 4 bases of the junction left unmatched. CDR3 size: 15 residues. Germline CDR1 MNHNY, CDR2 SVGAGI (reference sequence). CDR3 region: CASSTTSGASYEQYF. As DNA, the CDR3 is TGTGCCAGCAGTACGACTAGCGGGGCATCCTACGAGCAGTACTTC.

In DNA form, the CDR3 reads TGTGCCAGCAGCGCGACAGGGATGTTTGGCTACGAGCAGTACTTC. This gives the protein CASSATGMFGYEQYF. The V and J genes are TRBV7-8 and TRBJ2-7; 7 bases agree with TRBD1. V lost 5 bases to trimming and J lost 3 bases; unmatched junction nucleotides: 10. This CDR3 has 15 amino acids. CDR1 is SGHVS and CDR2 is FQNEAQ in the germline V gene.

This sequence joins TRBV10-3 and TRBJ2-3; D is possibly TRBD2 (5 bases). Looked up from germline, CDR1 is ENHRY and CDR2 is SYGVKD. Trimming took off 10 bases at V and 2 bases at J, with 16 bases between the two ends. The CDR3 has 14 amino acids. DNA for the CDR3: TGTGCCACACGGGAACTACCTAACACAGATACGCAGTATTTT. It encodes CATRELPNTDTQYF.

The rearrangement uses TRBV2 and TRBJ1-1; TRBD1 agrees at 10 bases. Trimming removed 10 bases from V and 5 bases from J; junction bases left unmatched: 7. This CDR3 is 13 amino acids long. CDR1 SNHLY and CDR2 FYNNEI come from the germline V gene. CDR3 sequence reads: CATKDRGRTEAFF. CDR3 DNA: TGTGCCACCAAAGACAGGGGGCGGACTGAAGCTTTCTTT.